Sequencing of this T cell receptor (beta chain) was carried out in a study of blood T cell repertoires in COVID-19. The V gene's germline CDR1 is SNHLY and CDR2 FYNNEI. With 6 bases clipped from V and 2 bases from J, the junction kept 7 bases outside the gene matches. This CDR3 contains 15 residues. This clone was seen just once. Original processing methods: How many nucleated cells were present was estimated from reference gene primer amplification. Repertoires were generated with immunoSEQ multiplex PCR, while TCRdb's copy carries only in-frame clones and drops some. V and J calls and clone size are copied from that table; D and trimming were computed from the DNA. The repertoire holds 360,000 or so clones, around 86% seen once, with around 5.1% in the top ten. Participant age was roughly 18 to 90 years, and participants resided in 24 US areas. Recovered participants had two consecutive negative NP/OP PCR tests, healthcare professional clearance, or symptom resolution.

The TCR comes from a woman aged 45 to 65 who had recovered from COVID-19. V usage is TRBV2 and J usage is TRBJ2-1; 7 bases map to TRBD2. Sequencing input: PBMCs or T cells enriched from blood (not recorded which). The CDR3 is CASSPGRSPYNEQFF. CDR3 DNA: TGTGCCAGCAGCCCCGGGAGGTCCCCCTACAATGAGCAGTTCTTC.